This T cell receptor (beta chain) was sequenced during a study of blood T cell repertoires in COVID-19. The data were produced by immunoSEQ multiplex PCR, yet TCRdb's version contains in-frame clones alone and is incomplete. The sample has under 50,000 clones, roughly 93% seen once. Material for sequencing was peripheral blood. This clonotype was obtained from a man in his sixties with COVID-19, enrolled during active disease.

The CDR3 protein is CASSSDRAGANVLTF. As DNA, the CDR3 is TGTGCCAGCAGCTCAGACAGGGCTGGGGCCAACGTCCTGACTTTC. The rearrangement uses TRBV7-9 and TRBJ2-6, with 7 positions matching TRBD1. This CDR3 is 15 amino acids long. V dropped 4 bases and J dropped 2; count of bases not matched to a gene: 2. Germline lookup yields CDR1 SEHNR and CDR2 FQNEAQ (reference sequence).